This T cell receptor beta chain was identified during a study of CD8 T cells in ankylosing spondylitis. General study points: Ankylosing spondylitis blood seemed to carry a telltale TCR beta motif made of under ten highly homologous variants.

Germline V gene sequence: CDR1 SGHNT, CDR2 YYREEE (reference sequence). This CDR3 region has 15 residues. V lost 0 bases and J lost 2, with 9 bases in between. TCRdb reprocessed the 5' RACE reads via MiXCR and lists one record per CDR3 protein. The sample contains more than 650,000 distinct CDR3 sequences, 12% of which appear only once. In regard to this clonotype: Its antigen is currently unknown.

Sequenced: blood, either unsorted or a sorted T cell fraction (not recorded which). This clonotype was sampled from a male donor with ankylosing spondylitis. The V and J genes are TRBV5-4 and TRBJ2-1; either TRBD1 or TRBD2 may supply D (5 bases each). Written as DNA, the CDR3 is TGTGCCAGCAGCTTGGAAGGGACCACCTACAATGAGCAGTTCTTC. Amino acids: CASSLEGTTYNEQFF.